Each of the 27 T cell receptor beta chains below was sequenced from the same sample in a study of T cell responses to AZD1222 COVID-19 vaccine. Libraries were prepared by immunoSEQ multiplex PCR; TCRdb keeps only in-frame clonotypes and omits some of them. The repertoire consists of tens of thousands of clones, with 70% to 90% occurring once and the leading ten covering 10%. Material: peripheral blood, obtained on day 0 of MenACWY control vaccination. The receptors stem from an adult in good health.

This clone was observed a few times. The chain carries TRBV18 and TRBJ1-1; D unresolved. V shed 6 bases and J shed 0 bases, with 14 bases lying between them. The CDR3 extends over 15 amino acids. Looked up from germline, CDR1 is KGHSH and CDR2 is LQKENI. This CDR3 is CASSIERVLNTEAFF. As DNA, the CDR3 is TGTGCCAGCTCCATCGAGCGGGTCCTGAACACTGAAGCTTTCTTT.

The chain links TRBV6-5 to TRBJ2-1, with 9 bases identical to TRBD1. CDR1 is MNHEY, CDR2 SVGAGI, per germline. There are 15 residues in the CDR3. V shed 5 bases, J shed 5 bases, and the junction held 7 bases outside the gene matches. The CDR3 DNA is TGTGCCAGCAGTCTGGGACAGGGCTATCACAATGAGCAGTTCTTC. It yields the protein CASSLGQGYHNEQFF.

V and J are TRBV6-2 or TRBV6-3 and TRBJ2-5; 7 bases are shared with TRBD2. J was trimmed by 5 bases and V by 4 bases; bases with no gene match: 4. The CDR3 spans 13 residues. Germline CDR1 is MNHEY and CDR2 is SVGEGT. In nucleotides, the CDR3 is TGTGCCAGCAGTTCTAGCGGCGGGGAGACCCAGTACTTC. Translated: CASSSSGGETQYF.

This CDR3 reads CASSLGMGINEKLFF. CDR3 nucleotide sequence: TGTGCCAGCAGCTTAGGCATGGGAATCAATGAAAAACTGTTTTTT. This chain uses TRBV7-7 with TRBJ1-4; no definite D call. Per the germline V gene, CDR1 is SSHAT and CDR2 is FNYEAQ (reference sequence). Trimming cost V 1 base and J 5 bases, with 11 bases left between them. This CDR3 comprises 15 residues.

The J gene is TRBJ1-2, the V gene TRBV2, with no clear D. The V and J ends lost 2 bases and 3 bases respectively, with 7 bases between them. Germline CDR1 is SNHLY and CDR2 is FYNNEI. The CDR3 contains 13 residues. The CDR3 DNA reads TGTGCCAGCAGTGAAAACACCTACTATGGCTACACCTTC. Translated, it gives CASSENTYYGYTF.

The chain is built from TRBV19 and TRBJ1-3; D gene ambiguous. The CDR3 totals 16 residues. CDR1 is LNHDA and CDR2 is SQIVND in the germline V gene (reference sequence). V lost 1 base to trimming and J lost 0 bases, with 10 bases between them. This CDR3 is CASSIGVGSSGNTIYF. For the CDR3, the DNA is TGTGCCAGTAGTATAGGAGTGGGATCCTCTGGAAACACCATATATTTT.

The gene calls are TRBV6-5 and TRBJ1-6, with 8 nucleotides matching TRBD1. V was clipped by 5 bases and J by 9 bases; unmatched bases: 3. Germline assignment: CDR1 MNHEY and CDR2 SVGAGI. CDR3 size: 13 residues. The chain's CDR3 is CASSMTGVSPLHF. CDR3 in DNA: TGTGCCAGCAGTATGACAGGGGTTTCACCCCTCCACTTT.

J is TRBJ2-2 and V is TRBV7-2, with 8 bases matching TRBD1. V dropped 4 bases and J dropped 4; count of bases not matched to a gene: 5. Germline V gives CDR1 SGHTA, CDR2 FQGNSA. The CDR3 loop spans 15 amino acids. The CDR3 nucleotides are TGTGCCAGCAGCTCGGACAGGGCGTCCACCGGGGAGCTGTTTTTT. Amino acid sequence: CASSSDRASTGELFF.

This sequence joins TRBV18 and TRBJ1-5, with TRBD1 as a possible D gene (5 bases). Per germline, CDR1 KGHSH and CDR2 LQKENI. The germline V and J ends were trimmed by 0 bases and 0 bases, with 6 bases remaining between them. The CDR3 is made up of 15 amino acids. DNA of the CDR3: TGTGCCAGCTCACCACCCGGGGGTAGCAATCAGCCCCAGCATTTT. Protein: CASSPPGGSNQPQHF.

This chain links TRBV6-5 with TRBJ1-2, with 8 bases fitting TRBD1. There are 14 residues in the CDR3. Germline V gives CDR1 MNHEY, CDR2 SVGAGI. With 5 bases clipped from V and 0 bases from J, the junction kept 2 bases outside the gene matches. In DNA form, the CDR3 reads TGTGCCAGCAGTCCCAGGGGGCCTAACTATGGCTACACCTTC. Amino acid sequence: CASSPRGPNYGYTF.

This rearrangement joins TRBV6-5 to TRBJ1-3; no reliable D call. This CDR3 is built from 14 residues. CDR1 is MNHEY, CDR2 SVGAGI, per germline. V shed 7 bases and J shed 0 bases, with 10 bases lying between them. CDR3 DNA: TGTGCCAGCAAAGAGGGAGGCTCTGGAAACACCATATATTTT. Translation gives CASKEGGSGNTIYF.

This chain links TRBV28 with TRBJ1-4; D is ambiguous. The CDR3 length is 14 residues. Germline CDR1 MDHEN, CDR2 SYDVKM. Trimming shortened V by 8 bases and J by 8 bases, and 18 bases separated the two germline ends. CDR3 loop: CASHKAGPLEKLFF. CDR3 sequence (DNA): TGTGCCAGCCATAAGGCCGGTCCGTTGGAAAAACTGTTTTTT.

The rearrangement joins TRBV28 to TRBJ2-2, with TRBD1 as a possible D gene (5 bases). The CDR3 has 15 residues. Trimming removed 2 bases from V and 1 base from J, with 8 bases in between. Germline V CDR1 and CDR2: MDHEN, SYDVKM. Written as DNA, the CDR3 is TGTGCCAGCAGTTTACAGGGTTTGAACACCGGGGAGCTGTTTTTT. It codes for CASSLQGLNTGELFF. Together with reference TRBV28 and TRBJ2-2, the CDR3 gives the full variable domain: DVKVTQSSRYLVKRTGEKVFLECVQDMDHENMFWYRQDPGLGLRLIYFSYDVKMKEKGDIPEGYSVSREKKERFSLILESASTNQTSMYLCASSLQGLNTGELFFGEGSRLTVL.

This clone was seen only once. This chain links TRBV6-2 or TRBV6-3 with TRBJ2-1, with D possibly TRBD1 on 5 matching bases. CDR1 and CDR2 from the germline V gene are MNHEY and SVGEGT. With 2 bases removed from V and 5 bases from J, the gap between germline ends came to 19 bases. CDR3 size: 17 residues. Written as DNA, the CDR3 is TGTGCCAGCAGTTACCCCTTCGGGCAGGGTAGAAACAATGAGCAGTTCTTC. Its protein product is CASSYPFGQGRNNEQFF.

This clone showed up just once. The V call is TRBV18, the J call TRBJ1-6; 9 bases are a match to TRBD1. CDR1 and CDR2 from the germline V gene are KGHSH and LQKENI. The CDR3 sequence is 16 residues long. The ends lost 0 bases at V and 8 bases at J; junction bases unmatched: 5. CDR3 in DNA: TGTGCCAGCTCACCACCTCCTGGACAGGGGTATTCACCCCTCCACTTT. Its translation is CASSPPPGQGYSPLHF.

The CDR3 region has the DNA TGCGCCAGCAGCCAAGACCCAAATCAGCCCCAGCATTTT. Its translation is CASSQDPNQPQHF. V gene TRBV4-3 combines with J gene TRBJ1-5, with D unresolved. This CDR3 is 13 amino acids long. Looked up from germline, CDR1 is LGHNA and CDR2 is YSLEER. V was clipped by 0 bases and J by 4 bases, with 4 bases between them.

The chain has TRBV6-5 and TRBJ2-5, with D possibly TRBD1 on 6 matching bases. V was shortened by 6 bases and J by 1 base, with 9 bases between the two germline ends. This CDR3 has 13 residues. The germline CDR1 and CDR2 sequences are MNHEY and SVGAGI. The CDR3 bases are TGTGCCAGCAGGGGGACAAGCCAAGAGACCCAGTACTTC. Translation gives CASRGTSQETQYF.

The rearrangement uses TRBV6-9 and TRBJ2-6; D not resolved. The germline V gene has CDR1 MNHGY and CDR2 SVAAGI. The CDR3 spans 17 residues. The V gene lost 0 bases and the J gene lost 2 bases, with 11 bases spanning the gap. The CDR3 DNA sequence: TGTGCCAGCAGTTATTCGCAGGCCCAACCTGGGGCCAACGTCCTGACTTTC. Protein product: CASSYSQAQPGANVLTF.

The sample holds a few counts of this clone. This sequence joins TRBV29-1 and TRBJ1-2; D perhaps matches TRBD1 (5 bases). This CDR3 comprises 13 residues. CDR1 SQVTM and CDR2 ANQGSEA come from the germline V gene. Trimming pared 6 bases from V and 0 bases from J, leaving 11 bases between. In DNA, the CDR3 is TGCAGCGTCCACCGGGGGGCTAACTATGGCTACACCTTC. Its translation: CSVHRGANYGYTF.

This clone was counted once. V and J are TRBV19 and TRBJ1-6; possible D gene TRBD1, 5 bases. This CDR3 spans 14 amino acids. The germline V gene has CDR1 LNHDA and CDR2 SQIVND (reference sequence). V was pared by 3 bases and J by 6 bases, with 9 bases between. Here the CDR3 reads CASSIRDPNSPLHF. The CDR3 nucleotides read TGTGCCAGTAGTATTCGGGACCCTAATTCACCCCTCCACTTT.

The V gene is TRBV15, the J gene TRBJ1-4; D perhaps matches TRBD1 (5 bases). Germline CDR1 reads LNHNV; CDR2 reads YYDKDF (reference sequence). The CDR3 has 17 residues. The ends were cut back, 0 bases at V and 3 bases at J, with 14 bases in the middle. The CDR3 reads CATSRDSGFPSNEKLFF. DNA for the CDR3: TGTGCCACCAGCAGAGATTCAGGGTTCCCGTCTAATGAAAAACTGTTTTTT. Together with reference TRBV15 and TRBJ1-4, the CDR3 gives the full variable domain: DAMVIQNPRYQVTQFGKPVTLSCSQTLNHNVMYWYQQKSSQAPKLLFHYYDKDFNNEADTPDNFQSRRPNTSFCFLDIRSPGLGDTAMYLCATSRDSGFPSNEKLFFGSGTQLSVL.

The rearrangement links TRBV25-1 to TRBJ1-2; D uncertain. Looked up from germline, CDR1 is MGHDK and CDR2 is SYGVNS. This CDR3 has 12 amino acids. V was pared by 5 bases and J by 4 bases, with 8 bases between. CDR3 bases: TGTGCCAGCAGTTACATGGGCTATGGCTACACCTTC. Protein: CASSYMGYGYTF.

Written as DNA, the CDR3 is TGTGCCAGCAGTGATAACTATGGCTACACCTTC. It codes for CASSDNYGYTF. This chain joins TRBV28 and TRBJ1-2, with D hard to call. V lost 5 bases to trimming and J lost 1 base, with 2 bases between them. CDR1 is MDHEN and CDR2 is SYDVKM in the germline V gene. This CDR3 is built from 11 residues.

The chain combines TRBV6-1 with TRBJ1-2; D is undetermined. The CDR3 loop spans 15 amino acids. Germline assignment: CDR1 MNHNS and CDR2 SASEGT. V lost 1 base, J lost 5 bases, and 14 bases lay in between. The CDR3 nucleotides are TGTGCCAGCAGTGAAGAACAAGGCCCCTATTATGGCTACACCTTC. Its protein is CASSEEQGPYYGYTF.

The chain employs TRBV7-9 and TRBJ2-5, with D possibly being TRBD1 (5 bases). Germline V gene data show CDR1 as SEHNR and CDR2 as FQNEAQ (reference sequence). The CDR3 has 13 amino acids. Trimming removed 2 bases at V and 9 bases at J, with 13 bases between. In nucleotides, the CDR3 is TGTGCCAGCAGCTTATTGGGAATAGGGGCCCAGTACTTC. This gives the protein CASSLLGIGAQYF.

V is TRBV14 and J is TRBJ1-2; 8 bases fit TRBD1. The CDR3 length is 15 residues. In germline, CDR1 is SGHDN, CDR2 FVKESK. The J segment lost 4 bases and the V segment lost 1 base, leaving 5 bases of the junction unmatched. The CDR3 region is CASSQGAGTGYGYTF. CDR3 DNA sequence: TGTGCCAGCAGCCAAGGGGCCGGGACAGGCTATGGCTACACCTTC.

The V call is TRBV7-9, the J call TRBJ2-3, with 13 bases identical to TRBD2. The CDR3 length is 16 residues. Trimming cost V 4 bases and J 3 bases; bases outside gene matches: 4. Germline lookup yields CDR1 SEHNR and CDR2 FQNEAQ (reference sequence). The CDR3 coding sequence is TGTGCCAGCAGCTCGGGACTAGCGGGGCTTACAGATACGCAGTATTTT. Protein product: CASSSGLAGLTDTQYF.